This T cell receptor (beta chain) emerged from a study of blood T cell repertoires in COVID-19. Each participant's cohort was designated according to participant-reported clinical history. A COVID-19 case was met by exposed participants within 2 weeks before study entry. Libraries were prepared by immunoSEQ multiplex PCR; TCRdb keeps only in-frame clonotypes and omits some of them. The data show 180,000 or so clones, nearly 80% seen once. The clonotype originates from a man in his sixties who had been exposed to COVID-19. Sequencing was performed on PBMCs or T cells enriched from blood (not recorded which).

CDR3 loop: CASSSLARAGYNEKLFF. The CDR3 DNA sequence: TGCGCCAGCAGCTCCCTCGCCAGGGCAGGGTATAATGAAAAACTGTTTTTT. This sequence joins TRBV5-1 and TRBJ1-4; possibly TRBD1 for D (5 bases). CDR1 and CDR2 (germline): SGHRS, YFSETQ. Deletions cut 3 bases from V and 4 bases from J, with 19 bases between. This CDR3 region has 17 residues.